This T cell receptor beta chain came from a study of T cells in Graves' hyperthyroidism and ophthalmopathy. This clonotype was observed a few times. The CDR3 extends over 16 amino acids. The junction had 8 bases not matched to a gene; V was cut back by 0 bases and J by 5 bases. Germline V CDR1 and CDR2: MNHEY, SVGAGI. Regions amplified from RNA transcripts were the TCR beta CDR3 regions. With the HTBI primer set, the TCR CDR3 went through a first round of RT-PCR. TCRdb redid the calling of the multiplex PCR reads with MiXCR, one entry per CDR3 protein. Of around 580,000 distinct CDR3 sequences in the sample, 16% were seen once.

This chain joins TRBV6-5 and TRBJ1-2; 8 nucleotides agree with TRBD1. Sequencing was done on a sample of blood. The source is a woman between 18 and 30 years old with Graves' hyperthyroidism. As DNA, the CDR3 is TGTGCCAGCAGTTACTCGTTTGCAGGGGGCGTATATGGCTACACCTTC. Translating gives CASSYSFAGGVYGYTF.